This TCR beta chain was sequenced in a study of blood T cell repertoires in COVID-19. About the study: COVID-19 samples, acute and convalescent, were from the United States, Italy and Spain. The analysed material was cDNA or gDNA that came from T cells, B-cell-depleted T cells, or PBMCs.

Looked up from germline, CDR1 is SQVTM and CDR2 is ANQGSEA. The J segment lost 3 bases and the V segment lost 6 bases, leaving 3 bases of the junction unmatched. The CDR3 loop spans 12 amino acids. Source study methods: Reference gene primer amplification gave nucleated cell count estimates. Only in-frame clones appear in the TCRdb table, and some are missing; sequencing was by immunoSEQ multiplex PCR. The V and J calls and clone size come from that table; D and trimming were worked out from the DNA. The sample yields approximately 20,000 clones, around three quarters seen once. This sequence originates from a man in his fifties or sixties with active COVID-19. The rearrangement links TRBV29-1 to TRBJ2-5; TRBD2 agrees at 8 bases. Sequenced material: peripheral blood. The CDR3 DNA follows: TGCAGCGTCACGGGGGGGAAAGAGACCCAGTACTTC. Translating gives CSVTGGKETQYF.